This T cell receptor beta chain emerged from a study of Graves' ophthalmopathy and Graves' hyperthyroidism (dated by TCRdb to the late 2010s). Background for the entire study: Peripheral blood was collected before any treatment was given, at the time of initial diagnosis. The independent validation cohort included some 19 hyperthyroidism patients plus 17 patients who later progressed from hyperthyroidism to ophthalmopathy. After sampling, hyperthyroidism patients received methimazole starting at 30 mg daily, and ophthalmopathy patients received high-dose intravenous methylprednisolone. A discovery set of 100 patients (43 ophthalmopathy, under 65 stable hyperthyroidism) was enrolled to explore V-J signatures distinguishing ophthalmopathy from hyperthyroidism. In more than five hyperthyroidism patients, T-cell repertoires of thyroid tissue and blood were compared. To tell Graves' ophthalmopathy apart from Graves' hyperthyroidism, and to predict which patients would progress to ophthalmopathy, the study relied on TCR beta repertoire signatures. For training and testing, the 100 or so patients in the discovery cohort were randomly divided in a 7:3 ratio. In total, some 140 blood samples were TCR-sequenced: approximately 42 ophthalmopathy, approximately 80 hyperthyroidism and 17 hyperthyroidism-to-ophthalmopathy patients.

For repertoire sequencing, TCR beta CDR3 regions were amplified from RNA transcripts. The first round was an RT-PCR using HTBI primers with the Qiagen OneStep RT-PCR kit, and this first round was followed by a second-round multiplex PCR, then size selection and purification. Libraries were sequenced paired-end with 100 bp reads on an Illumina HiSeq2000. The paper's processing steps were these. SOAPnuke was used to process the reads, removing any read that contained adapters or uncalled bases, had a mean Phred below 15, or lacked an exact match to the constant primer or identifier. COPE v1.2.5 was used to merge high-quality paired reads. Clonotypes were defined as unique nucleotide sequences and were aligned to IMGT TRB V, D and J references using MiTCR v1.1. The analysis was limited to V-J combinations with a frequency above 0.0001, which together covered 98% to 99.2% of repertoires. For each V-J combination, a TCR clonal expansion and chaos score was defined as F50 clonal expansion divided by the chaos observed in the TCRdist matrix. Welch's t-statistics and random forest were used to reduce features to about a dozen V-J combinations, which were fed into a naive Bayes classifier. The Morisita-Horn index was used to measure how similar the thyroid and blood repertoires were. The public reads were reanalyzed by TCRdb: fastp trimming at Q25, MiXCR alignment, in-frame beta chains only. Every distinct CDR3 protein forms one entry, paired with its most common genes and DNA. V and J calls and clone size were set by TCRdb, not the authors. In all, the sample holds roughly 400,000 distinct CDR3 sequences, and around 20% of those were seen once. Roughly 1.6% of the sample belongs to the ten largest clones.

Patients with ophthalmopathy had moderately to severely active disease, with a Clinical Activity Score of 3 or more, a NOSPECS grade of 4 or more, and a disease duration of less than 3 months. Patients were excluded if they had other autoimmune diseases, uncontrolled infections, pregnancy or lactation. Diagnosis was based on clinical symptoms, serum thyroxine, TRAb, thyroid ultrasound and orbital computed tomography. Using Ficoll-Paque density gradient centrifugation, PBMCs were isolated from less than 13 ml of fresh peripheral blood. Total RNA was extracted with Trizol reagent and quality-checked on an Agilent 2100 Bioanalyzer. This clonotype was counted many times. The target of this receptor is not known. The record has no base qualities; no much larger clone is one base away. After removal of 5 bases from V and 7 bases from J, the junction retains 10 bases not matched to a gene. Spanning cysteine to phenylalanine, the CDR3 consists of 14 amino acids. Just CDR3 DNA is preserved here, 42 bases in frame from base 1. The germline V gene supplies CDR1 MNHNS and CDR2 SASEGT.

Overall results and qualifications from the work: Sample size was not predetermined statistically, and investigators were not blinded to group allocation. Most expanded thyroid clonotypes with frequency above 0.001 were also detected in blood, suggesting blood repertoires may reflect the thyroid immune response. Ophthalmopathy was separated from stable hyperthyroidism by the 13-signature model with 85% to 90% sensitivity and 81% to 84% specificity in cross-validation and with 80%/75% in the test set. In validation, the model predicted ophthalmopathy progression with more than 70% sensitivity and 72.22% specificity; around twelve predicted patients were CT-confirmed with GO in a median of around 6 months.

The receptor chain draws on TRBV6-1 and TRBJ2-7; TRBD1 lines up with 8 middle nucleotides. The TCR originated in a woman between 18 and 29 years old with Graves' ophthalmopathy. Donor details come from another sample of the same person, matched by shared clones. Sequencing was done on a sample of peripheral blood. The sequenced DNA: TGTGCCAGCAGTCGTCCGACAGGGGCCAGGGAGCAGTACTTC. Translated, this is CASSRPTGAREQYF.